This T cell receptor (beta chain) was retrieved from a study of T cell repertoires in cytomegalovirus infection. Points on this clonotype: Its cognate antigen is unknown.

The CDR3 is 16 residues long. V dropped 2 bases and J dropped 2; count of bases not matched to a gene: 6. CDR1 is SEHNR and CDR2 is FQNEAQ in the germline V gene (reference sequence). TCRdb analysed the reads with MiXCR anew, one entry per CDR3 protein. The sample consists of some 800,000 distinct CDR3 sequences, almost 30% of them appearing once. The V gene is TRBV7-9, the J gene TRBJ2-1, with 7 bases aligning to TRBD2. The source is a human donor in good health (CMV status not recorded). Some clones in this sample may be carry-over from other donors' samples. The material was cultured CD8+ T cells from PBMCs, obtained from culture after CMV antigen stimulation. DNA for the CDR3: TGTGCCAGCAGCTTACTGGCAGCGGGGCCCTACAATGAGCAGTTCTTC. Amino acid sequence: CASSLLAAGPYNEQFF.